Listed below are T cell receptor beta chains from one sample, sequenced in a study of control samples from healthy donors and cancer patients. Repertoires were generated with immunoSEQ multiplex PCR, while TCRdb's copy carries only in-frame clones and drops some. The sample shows about 160,000 clones, nearly 96% of them seen only once. The specimen sequenced was blood. These receptors all stem from a woman in her 30s in good health. Each CDR3 is given with its conserved first and last residue. A D gene is named only where the DNA matches it firmly. Size tells how often a clone was seen (once, few, many) or the class of an expanded clone, and some rows leave it out.

V,D,size,J,DNA,CDR3
TRBV18,TRBD2,.,TRBJ2-1,TGTGCCAGCTCACCATCTAGCGGGAGAAACTCCTACAATGAGCAGTTCTTC,CASSPSSGRNSYNEQFF
TRBV28,.,.,TRBJ2-7,TGTGCCAGCAGTTTACGGGGGGGGACAGCTTCTAATCGACCGAGGGCCTACGAGCAGTACTTC,CASSLRGGTASNRPRAYEQYF
TRBV25-1,.,.,TRBJ2-7,TGTGCCAGCAGAGACACTACCCCCTCCTACGAGCAGTACTTC,CASRDTTPSYEQYF
TRBV14,.,.,TRBJ2-7,TGTGCCAGCAGCCACCAGGGACCCTACGAGCAGTACTTC,CASSHQGPYEQYF
TRBV19,.,.,TRBJ1-5,TGTGCCAGTAGTATAGGAGGGGGGCCCTCGTATAGCAATCAGCCCCAGCATTTT,CASSIGGGPSYSNQPQHF
TRBV18,.,.,TRBJ2-7,TGTGCCAGCTCATCGGACAGACTGGGCGAGCAGTACTTC,CASSSDRLGEQYF
TRBV18,TRBD1,.,TRBJ1-4,TGTGCCAGCTCACCAACGGCGACAGGGGCCCTTGAAAAACTGTTTTTT,CASSPTATGALEKLFF
TRBV5-4,.,.,TRBJ1-5,TGTGCCAGCAGCTTGAATTTTCAGCAGCCCCAGCATTTT,CASSLNFQQPQHF
TRBV19,TRBD1,.,TRBJ1-1,TGTGCCAGTAGCCGGGACAGGGAGACCACTGAAGCTTTCTTT,CASSRDRETTEAFF
TRBV4-1,TRBD1,.,TRBJ1-4,TGCGCCAGCAGCCGGGGACAGGGGGGCAATTATGAGGAACTGTTTTTT,CASSRGQGGNYEELFF
TRBV5-1,TRBD1,once,TRBJ2-5,TGCGCCAGCAGCCCGACAGGGCCACAAGAGACCCAGTACTTC,CASSPTGPQETQYF
TRBV10-3,.,.,TRBJ2-2,TGTGCCATCAGAGTGGATACTCCTACCGGGGAGCTGTTTTTT,CAIRVDTPTGELFF
TRBV4-1,.,.,TRBJ1-1,TGCGCCAGCAGCCAAGTAGGGGAAAACACTGAAGCTTTCTTT,CASSQVGENTEAFF
TRBV29-1,TRBD1,.,TRBJ1-1,TGCAGCTTTAGGGACAGGAACACTGAAGCTTTCTTT,CSFRDRNTEAFF
TRBV9,.,.,TRBJ2-1,TGTGCCAGCAGCGTTTCGTGGAGAACAGCGGAGCAGTTCTTC,CASSVSWRTAEQFF
TRBV14,.,once,TRBJ1-4,TGTGCCAGCAGTCCCGACAGCCTGGGAGGGCGAAAACTGTTTTTT,CASSPDSLGGRKLFF
TRBV7-6,TRBD2,.,TRBJ2-5,TGTGCCAGCGTCCCAGGGAGCGGGGGTGGGTACCAAGAGACCCAGTACTTC,CASVPGSGGGYQETQYF
TRBV5-4,.,.,TRBJ1-1,TGTGCCAGCAGCTTGGACGGGGGGGGGCTTCGGGAAGCTTTCTTT,CASSLDGGGLREAFF
TRBV7-2,TRBD2,.,TRBJ2-2,TGTGCCAGCAGCCTTAGCGGGGGGGCGAACACCGGGGAGCTGTTTTTT,CASSLSGGANTGELFF
TRBV9,.,once,TRBJ2-1,TGTGCCAGCAGCGTTCGAGGAGCTATCAATGAGCAGTTCTTC,CASSVRGAINEQFF
TRBV28,TRBD1,.,TRBJ1-5,TGTGCCAGCAGTTGGGACAGTCCTAATCAGCCCCAGCATTTT,CASSWDSPNQPQHF
TRBV5-1,TRBD2,.,TRBJ2-7,TGCGCCAGCAGCTTGGGTACTAGCGGGAGCCCTCTGGTATACTTC,CASSLGTSGSPLVYF
TRBV20-1,.,.,TRBJ1-2,TGCAGTGCTAGTTCCCCGGGCCAAAACTATGGCTACACCTTC,CSASSPGQNYGYTF
TRBV4-1,TRBD1,.,TRBJ2-7,TGCGCCAGCAGCCAAACTCCGAGACAGGGGAACTACGAGCAGTACTTC,CASSQTPRQGNYEQYF
TRBV7-8,TRBD2,.,TRBJ2-1,TGTGCCAGCAGCCGTATGGGACTAGCGGGGGGTTTATCCTACAATGAGCAGTTCTTC,CASSRMGLAGGLSYNEQFF
TRBV5-1,TRBD1,.,TRBJ2-5,TGCGCCAGCAGCGGACAGGGTAGGGAGACCCAGTACTTC,CASSGQGRETQYF
TRBV18,TRBD1,.,TRBJ1-3,TGTGCCAGCTCACCATGGGGACAGGACTCCTTCTCTGGAAACACCATATATTTT,CASSPWGQDSFSGNTIYF
TRBV6-6,.,.,TRBJ2-7,TGTGCCAGCAGTTACCAATCACAAGTCTACGAGCAGTACTTC,CASSYQSQVYEQYF
TRBV6-5,TRBD2,.,TRBJ2-2,TGTGCCAGCAGTTACACGGGGGGATCCGGGGAGCTGTTTTTT,CASSYTGGSGELFF
TRBV24-1,.,.,TRBJ1-2,TGTGCCACCAGTGATGCTGTTAAGGGGAACTATGGCTACACCTTC,CATSDAVKGNYGYTF
TRBV6-5,.,.,TRBJ2-7,TGTGCCAGCAGTCCAGGCACGATGGAGCAGTACTTC,CASSPGTMEQYF
TRBV5-6,.,.,TRBJ2-7,TGTGCCAGCAGCTTGGAGGAGCACGAGCAGTACTTC,CASSLEEHEQYF
TRBV24-1,TRBD1,.,TRBJ1-5,TGTGCCACCAGTGAGGGCGGCAGGGGGACCAATCAGCCCCAGCATTTT,CATSEGGRGTNQPQHF
TRBV6-5,.,.,TRBJ2-2,TGTGCCAGCAGCCGATCTACGAACACCGGGGAGCTGTTTTTT,CASSRSTNTGELFF
TRBV10-3,.,.,TRBJ1-3,TGTGCCATCAGTGACTCGACAAGGGGAAACACCATATATTTT,CAISDSTRGNTIYF
TRBV28,TRBD2,.,TRBJ2-1,TGTGCCAGCAGTTCCGGGACTAGCGGGTACAATGAGCAGTTCTTC,CASSSGTSGYNEQFF
TRBV28,.,.,TRBJ2-3,TGTGCCAGCAGTTTATTAAGTTTCCAGGGCACAGATACGCAGTATTTT,CASSLLSFQGTDTQYF
TRBV4-1,.,.,TRBJ2-6,TGCGCCAGCAGCCAAGCGTTCGGGGCCAACGTCCTGACTTTC,CASSQAFGANVLTF
TRBV3-1/TRBV3-2,TRBD1,.,TRBJ1-2,TGTGCCAGCAGCCCGGACAGGGGAAGCTATGGCTACACCTTC,CASSPDRGSYGYTF
TRBV29-1,.,.,TRBJ2-7,TGCAGCGTTGAAGTGGCAGGAAGCACCTACGAGCAGTACTTC,CSVEVAGSTYEQYF
TRBV5-1,TRBD2,.,TRBJ2-1,TGCGCCAGCAGCCAATTAACCGGGACTAGCTACAATGAGCAGTTCTTC,CASSQLTGTSYNEQFF
TRBV5-6,.,once,TRBJ1-1,TGTGCCAGCAGCTTGTGGGGGGACTCTGAAGCTTTCTTT,CASSLWGDSEAFF
TRBV7-9,TRBD2,.,TRBJ2-3,TGTGCCAGCAGCCGCGGGGGGGGAGATACGCAGTATTTT,CASSRGGGDTQYF
TRBV18,.,few,TRBJ2-1,TGTGCCAGCTCAACCAGTGGGGGTGAGCAGTTCTTC,CASSTSGGEQFF
TRBV12-3/TRBV12-4,.,.,TRBJ2-1,TGTGCCAGCAGTTTATTTACCTACAATGAGCAGTTCTTC,CASSLFTYNEQFF
TRBV10-3,.,.,TRBJ2-5,TGTGCCATCTTTAACAGGCGGACGGAGACCCAGTACTTC,CAIFNRRTETQYF
TRBV5-8,TRBD1,.,TRBJ2-7,TGTGCCAGCAGCTTCCGGGACAGGGGGATCGAGCAGTACTTC,CASSFRDRGIEQYF
TRBV5-1,.,.,TRBJ1-1,TGCGCCAGCAGCCCTTCGGGCACCTACACTGAAGCTTTCTTT,CASSPSGTYTEAFF
TRBV7-6,TRBD1,once,TRBJ1-6,TGTGCCAGCAGCAGGGACAGGGAATATAATTCACCCCTCCACTTT,CASSRDREYNSPLHF
TRBV5-4,.,.,TRBJ1-2,TGTGCCAGCAGATCCGGGACAACCGTCGGCTACACCTTC,CASRSGTTVGYTF
TRBV19,TRBD1,.,TRBJ1-5,TGTGCCAGTACCCAGGGACAGCTTACGTACAATCAGCCCCAGCATTTT,CASTQGQLTYNQPQHF
TRBV6-2/TRBV6-3,.,.,TRBJ1-6,TGTGCCAGCAGCCTGGACGGTTATAATTCACCCCTCCACTTT,CASSLDGYNSPLHF
TRBV4-2,.,once,TRBJ2-5,TGTGCCAGCAGCCTGAGGGTCGGGGAGACCCAGTACTTC,CASSLRVGETQYF
TRBV6-2/TRBV6-3,.,.,TRBJ2-7,TGTGCCAGCAGTTACTCGACTTCCGGGAACGAGCAGTACTTC,CASSYSTSGNEQYF
TRBV29-1,.,.,TRBJ2-7,TGCAGCGTCGCAGGGCATGGTGAGCAGTACTTC,CSVAGHGEQYF